The 31 T cell receptor beta chains below come from one sample, sequenced in a study of blood T cell repertoires in COVID-19. Generated by immunoSEQ multiplex PCR, the TCRdb table keeps only in-frame clones and is missing some. Of 300,000 to 400,000 clones detected, 85% appear once; the ten largest clones hold about 2%. Sequencing was carried out using PBMCs or T cells enriched from blood (not recorded which). The receptor source for this set is a woman under 40 who had been exposed to COVID-19.

The V and J genes are TRBV14 and TRBJ2-1, with a tentative D call TRBD1 (5 bases). The CDR3 length is 13 residues. With 1 base removed from V and 14 bases from J, the gap between germline ends came to 15 bases. The germline CDR1 and CDR2 sequences are SGHDN and FVKESK. For the CDR3, the DNA is TGTGCCAGCAGCCAAGCCGGCCAGGGTTTAAAGTTCTTC. The encoded protein is CASSQAGQGLKFF.

The V gene is TRBV19, the J gene TRBJ2-7; TRBD1 matches 7 bases. Germline CDR1 and CDR2: LNHDA and SQIVND (reference sequence). The CDR3 is 11 residues long. The V segment lost 5 bases and the J segment 12 bases; nucleotides outside the gene matches: 7. The CDR3 nucleotides read TGTGCCAGTAGTTTCCCGGGACAGTTGTACTTC. Translating it yields CASSFPGQLYF.

The chain couples TRBV6-5 to TRBJ2-1; 8 nucleotides line up with TRBD2. Germline CDR1 MNHEY, CDR2 SVGAGI. After removal of 11 bases from V and 7 bases from J, the junction contained 10 bases not matched to a gene. The CDR3 is made up of 13 amino acids. CDR3 sequence reads: CAVGTRVDNEQFF. DNA for the CDR3: TGTGCCGTAGGGACTAGGGTCGATAATGAGCAGTTCTTC.

This chain's CDR3 is CASSQFIQGAEGYTF. The CDR3 DNA sequence: TGTGCCAGCAGCCAATTCATACAGGGGGCTGAAGGCTACACCTTC. The chain carries TRBV14 and TRBJ1-2; 9 bases are shared with TRBD1. Germline assignment: CDR1 SGHDN and CDR2 FVKESK. The CDR3 sequence is 15 residues long. V was pared by 2 bases and J by 8 bases, with 9 bases of the junction left unmatched.

This chain joins TRBV28 and TRBJ2-1; 11 bases match TRBD2. J gave up 4 bases and V 6 bases, and 8 bases lay outside the gene matches. The germline V gene has CDR1 MDHEN and CDR2 SYDVKM. The CDR3 consists of 16 residues. The DNA of the CDR3 is TGTGCCAGCAGGAAAAGACTAGCGGGACCTTACAATGAGCAGTTCTTC. It is translated as CASRKRLAGPYNEQFF.

CDR3 nucleotides: TGCGCCAGCAGCCAAGAAGGAGGGGGAACTAGCGGGGGTCAAGAGACCCAGTACTTC. Its protein product is CASSQEGGGTSGGQETQYF. The rearrangement links TRBV4-1 to TRBJ2-5, with 11 bases matching TRBD2. The CDR3 runs 19 residues. The V gene end was trimmed by 0 bases and the J gene end by 2 bases; junction bases not matched to a gene: 11. CDR1 is MGHRA and CDR2 is YSYEKL in the germline V gene.

V is TRBV6-1 and J is TRBJ2-7, with 13 bases aligning to TRBD2. The length of the CDR3 is 16 residues. V dropped 4 bases and J dropped 5; count of bases not matched to a gene: 8. In germline, CDR1 is MNHNS, CDR2 SASEGT. DNA for the CDR3: TGTGCCAGCAGTGGGACTAGCGGGAGTAGGTATAACGAGCAGTACTTC. This translates into CASSGTSGSRYNEQYF.

V is TRBV28 and J is TRBJ1-1; D ambiguous. Per the germline V gene, CDR1 is MDHEN and CDR2 is SYDVKM. This CDR3 has 14 residues. V was cut by 3 bases and J by 3 bases, with 11 bases left in between. The CDR3 is CASSFMSGDTEAFF. CDR3 nucleotides: TGTGCCAGCAGTTTTATGTCCGGGGACACTGAAGCTTTCTTT. The variable domain in full, with the rest retrieved from reference TRBV28 and TRBJ1-1, is DVKVTQSSRYLVKRTGEKVFLECVQDMDHENMFWYRQDPGLGLRLIYFSYDVKMKEKGDIPEGYSVSREKKERFSLILESASTNQTSMYLCASSFMSGDTEAFFGQGTRLTVV.

The genes are TRBV3-1 (or the pseudogene TRBV3-2) and TRBJ1-2, with D uncertain. The CDR3 is 14 residues long. Trimming shortened V by 6 bases and J by 2 bases, and 13 bases separated the two germline ends. Germline loops: CDR1 LGHDT, CDR2 YNNKEL (reference sequence). CDR3 sequence reads: CASSLTGSNYGYTF. In DNA, the CDR3 is TGTGCCAGCAGTCTAACCGGGTCCAACTATGGCTACACCTTC.

The table lists this clone with a count of one. The V and J genes are TRBV28 and TRBJ2-7, with 10 bases lining up with TRBD1. With 6 bases clipped from V and 4 bases from J, the junction kept 15 bases outside the gene matches. The CDR3 extends over 17 amino acids. The V gene's germline CDR1 is MDHEN and CDR2 SYDVKM. The CDR3 reads CASRRTGGVLGKYEQYF. In nucleotides, the CDR3 is TGTGCCAGCAGAAGGACAGGGGGAGTCCTTGGCAAGTACGAGCAGTACTTC.

This chain joins TRBV30 and TRBJ1-2; 7 bases map to TRBD1. The CDR3 covers 13 residues. The J segment lost 8 bases and the V segment lost 3 bases, leaving 9 bases of the junction unmatched. Per the germline V gene, CDR1 is GTSNPN and CDR2 is SVGIG (reference sequence). The CDR3, as DNA: TGTGCCTGGAGCAGACAGGGAATGTTCGGCTACACCTTC. Its translation: CAWSRQGMFGYTF. The full variable domain, with the rest looked up from reference TRBV30 and TRBJ1-2, is SQTIHQWPATLVQPVGSPLSLECTVEGTSNPNLYWYRQAAGRGLQLLFYSVGIGQISSEVPQNLSASRPQDRQFILSSKKLLLSDSGFYLCAWSRQGMFGYTFGSGTRLTVV.

The chain has TRBV6-5 and TRBJ2-2, with TRBD2 identical over 8 bases. J was trimmed by 6 bases and V by 6 bases; bases with no gene match: 6. CDR1 and CDR2 (germline): MNHEY, SVGAGI. This CDR3 comprises 14 residues. Here the CDR3 reads CASSVAGLAGELFF. The CDR3 bases are TGTGCCAGCAGCGTAGCGGGGCTCGCCGGGGAGCTGTTTTTT.

This clone was seen more than once but under ten times. The V gene is TRBV6-1, the J gene TRBJ1-2; 7 nucleotides align to TRBD1. V lost 6 bases, J lost 5 bases, and 12 bases stayed unmatched. CDR1 and CDR2 from the germline V gene are MNHNS and SASEGT. The CDR3 spans 15 residues. The CDR3 loop reads CASRGGTASSYGYTF. CDR3 DNA: TGTGCCAGCAGGGGCGGGACAGCATCCAGTTATGGCTACACCTTC.

The rearrangement links TRBV3-1 (or the pseudogene TRBV3-2) to TRBJ2-1; 9 nucleotides agree with TRBD2. Trimming at V came to 4 bases and at J to 8 bases, leaving 15 bases not matched to a gene. The CDR3 totals 17 residues. Looked up from germline, CDR1 is LGHDT and CDR2 is YNNKEL (reference sequence). CDR3 nucleotide sequence: TGTGCCAGCAGCCCGTTCCCCGCGGGAGGGGGTTACGATGAGCAGTTCTTC. This sequence encodes CASSPFPAGGGYDEQFF.

The chain joins TRBV6-6 to TRBJ1-2; no reliable D call. The V end was cut by 5 bases, the J end by 4 bases, with 17 bases between. The CDR3 runs 15 residues. Germline V gives CDR1 MNHNY, CDR2 SVGAGI (reference sequence). In nucleotides, the CDR3 is TGTGCCAGCAGTGGCTCTCAGGTCTCAGGCTATGGCTACACCTTC. Its translation: CASSGSQVSGYGYTF.

This clone has a handful of counts. The genes are TRBV19 and TRBJ1-1; D perhaps matches TRBD1 (5 bases). Germline CDR1 and CDR2: LNHDA and SQIVND (reference sequence). The germline V and J ends were trimmed by 4 bases and 3 bases, with 6 bases remaining between them. The CDR3 sequence is 12 residues long. CDR3 protein: CASSRGDTEAFF. The CDR3 nucleotides read TGTGCCAGTAGTAGGGGCGACACTGAAGCTTTCTTT.

This sequence joins TRBV4-1 and TRBJ1-3, with D uncertain. V was shortened by 4 bases and J by 0 bases, with 19 bases between the two germline ends. There are 18 residues in the CDR3. The germline CDR1 and CDR2 sequences are MGHRA and YSYEKL. CDR3 coding DNA: TGCGCCAGCAGCCCAACCGGCTTTAACACTAACTCTGGAAACACCATATATTTT. Translated, it gives CASSPTGFNTNSGNTIYF.

CDR3 sequence (DNA): TGTGCCAGCTCAGGTCGACAGGGGAACACTGAAGCTTTCTTT. Protein: CASSGRQGNTEAFF. The rearrangement links TRBV18 to TRBJ1-1, with 7 bases identical to TRBD1. V was clipped by 5 bases and J by 1 base; unmatched bases: 4. CDR1 and CDR2 from the germline V gene are KGHSH and LQKENI. The CDR3 spans 14 residues.

This clone was picked up one time. V gene TRBV18 combines with J gene TRBJ1-2; possible D gene TRBD1, 5 bases. Germline values: CDR1 KGHSH, CDR2 LQKENI. The CDR3 covers 15 residues. Trimming removed 3 bases at V and 7 bases at J, with 18 bases between. As DNA, the CDR3 is TGTGCCAGCTCACCCAATGGTGGGGGGTTCTTTGGCTACACCTTC. This encodes CASSPNGGGFFGYTF.

The V gene is TRBV7-6, the J gene TRBJ1-4; 8 bases are a match to TRBD1. V gave up 1 base and J gave up 15 bases; unmatched junction bases: 1. Germline-derived CDR1 and CDR2 are SGHVS and FNYEAQ. CDR3 size: 11 residues. In nucleotides, the CDR3 is TGTGCCAGCAGCTTAGGGGGACAGGTGTTTTTT. Encoded protein: CASSLGGQVFF.

This clone was observed a handful of times. The rearrangement links TRBV7-8 to TRBJ2-7, with TRBD2 identical over 10 bases. CDR1 is SGHVS and CDR2 is FQNEAQ in the germline V gene. The CDR3 is 16 residues long. The V and J ends lost 1 base and 2 bases, in that order; junction bases with no gene match: 5. The CDR3 coding sequence is TGTGCCAGCAGCTTAGGGGGTCTAGCGGGAGCCTACGAGCAGTACTTC. This translates into CASSLGGLAGAYEQYF.

This clone was detected a few times. This rearrangement joins TRBV7-2 to TRBJ1-5; TRBD1 matches 8 bases. Germline V CDR1 and CDR2: SGHTA, FQGNSA. V lost 6 bases and J lost 4; bases outside the gene matches: 5. The CDR3 contains 14 residues. The DNA for the CDR3 is TGTGCCAGCAGTGAGGACAGGGCGAATCAGCCCCAGCATTTT. Residues: CASSEDRANQPQHF. The full variable domain, in which reference TRBV7-2 and TRBJ1-5 provide the parts outside the CDR3, is GAGVSQSPSNKVTEKGKDVELRCDPISGHTALYWYRQSLGQGLEFLIYFQGNSAPDKSGLPSDRFSAERTGGSVSTLTIQRTQQEDSAVYLCASSEDRANQPQHFGDGTRLSIL.

With regard to this clone: This sample includes further DNA sequences coding for the same CDR3. The rearrangement links TRBV30 to TRBJ1-5, with unresolved D. This CDR3 is 13 amino acids long. The germline CDR1 and CDR2 sequences are GTSNPN and SVGIG (reference sequence). The ends were cut back, 2 bases at V and 2 bases at J, with 7 bases in the middle. This chain's CDR3 is CAWSTRGNQPQHF. The CDR3 DNA sequence: TGTGCCTGGAGTACGCGGGGCAATCAGCCCCAGCATTTT. The entire variable domain, with the rest obtained from reference TRBV30 and TRBJ1-5, is as follows: SQTIHQWPATLVQPVGSPLSLECTVEGTSNPNLYWYRQAAGRGLQLLFYSVGIGQISSEVPQNLSASRPQDRQFILSSKKLLLSDSGFYLCAWSTRGNQPQHFGDGTRLSIL.

The chain joins TRBV28 to TRBJ1-5; D remains ambiguous. Germline V gene data show CDR1 as MDHEN and CDR2 as SYDVKM. The germline V and J ends were trimmed by 6 bases and 4 bases, with 13 bases remaining between them. This CDR3 spans 14 amino acids. The CDR3 DNA is TGTGCCAGCAGGTGGAGGGATTTTAATCAGCCCCAGCATTTT. It is translated as CASRWRDFNQPQHF.

This chain joins TRBV10-3 and TRBJ2-1, with D perhaps matching TRBD1 (6 bases). The length of the CDR3 is 13 residues. CDR1 and CDR2 from the germline V gene are ENHRY and SYGVKD. The V gene lost 3 bases and the J gene lost 5 bases, with 8 bases spanning the gap. The CDR3 here is CAISDQGNNEQFF. In DNA, the CDR3 is TGTGCCATCAGTGACCAGGGGAACAATGAGCAGTTCTTC.

The J gene is TRBJ2-1, the V gene TRBV2, with 9 bases lining up with TRBD2. This CDR3 region has 15 residues. From germline, CDR1 is SNHLY and CDR2 FYNNEI. V trimming: 5 bases; J trimming: 3 bases; junction bases outside the gene matches: 5. CDR3 residues: CASSRLAGLYNEQFF. The CDR3 nucleotides are TGTGCCAGCAGTCGCCTAGCGGGACTCTACAATGAGCAGTTCTTC.

The J gene is TRBJ1-6, the V gene TRBV12-5; D is undetermined. V lost 3 bases and J 15 bases, leaving 12 bases between the germline ends. There are 12 residues in the CDR3. Per the germline V gene, CDR1 is LGHNT and CDR2 is FRNRAP. The CDR3 nucleotides read TGTGCTAGTGGTTTCCATTCCGCGCACCTCCACTTT. Protein: CASGFHSAHLHF.

This clone was counted once. This chain uses TRBV30 with TRBJ1-5; D is unresolved. Per the germline V gene, CDR1 is GTSNPN and CDR2 is SVGIG (reference sequence). V gave up 1 base and J gave up 0 bases, with 10 bases separating them. The CDR3 spans 15 residues. The CDR3 bases are TGTGCCTGGAGTGAGCGGGGAAGTAGCAATCAGCCCCAGCATTTT. Amino acids: CAWSERGSSNQPQHF.

Regarding this clone: Germline and junction disagree at one end, which may indicate a read error. V and J are TRBV7-7 and TRBJ2-1; 8 bases are a match to TRBD2. Per germline, CDR1 SSHAT and CDR2 FNYEAQ (reference sequence). The CDR3 contains 15 residues. This chain's CDR3 is CASSLVGTSKNEQFF. The CDR3 DNA is TGTGCTAGCAGCTTAGTCGGGACTAGTAAGAATGAGCAGTTCTTC. The full variable domain, completed using reference TRBV7-7 and TRBJ2-1, is GAGVSQSPRYKVTKRGQDVTLRCDPISSHATLYWYQQALGQGPEFLTYFNYEAQPDKSGLPSDRFSAERPEGSISTLTIQRTEQRDSAMYRCASSLVGTSKNEQFFGPGTRLTVL.

This clone was seen a few times. The chain has TRBV7-8 and TRBJ2-4; no definite D call. CDR3 length equals 14 residues. CDR1 and CDR2 from the germline V gene are SGHVS and FQNEAQ. V lost 1 base to trimming and J lost 0 bases, with 4 bases between them. CDR3 sequence reads: CASSLDGAKNIQYF. The CDR3 region has the DNA TGTGCCAGCAGCTTAGACGGAGCCAAAAACATTCAGTACTTC.

This clone was seen more than once but under ten times. V and J are TRBV5-8 and TRBJ1-1; 8 positions agree with TRBD1. CDR3 length equals 16 residues. Looked up from germline, CDR1 is SGHTS and CDR2 is YDEGEE. V dropped 0 bases and J dropped 2; count of bases not matched to a gene: 6. The chain's CDR3 is CASSLVYGTGNTEAFF. The DNA for the CDR3 is TGTGCCAGCAGCTTGGTTTACGGGACAGGTAACACTGAAGCTTTCTTT.